This TCR beta chain came from a study of shared clonotypes between healthy human individuals. Deep level was the assay's run setting. TCRdb's copy holds only in-frame clones and misses some; the assay was immunoSEQ multiplex PCR. There are about 1.5 million clones in the sample; nearly 99% occur only once, and roughly 0.42% lies in the top ten. V gave up 0 bases and J gave up 2 bases, with 11 bases separating them. The CDR3 length is 15 residues. Germline V gene lookup returns CDR1 MNHEY and CDR2 SMNVEV (reference sequence). V usage is TRBV27 and J usage is TRBJ2-7; D is uncertain. This clonotype was obtained from a man aged 25-45 years in good health. Specimen: naive CD4+ T cells sorted from blood. Subset specified: CD45RA+ positively selected. The CDR3 region has the DNA TGTGCCAGCAGTTTATCTCCGACCGTAGCCTACGAGCAGTACTTC. Encoded protein: CASSLSPTVAYEQYF.